This is a list of T cell receptor beta chains from one sample in a study of T-cell reconstitution after alpha-beta-depleted transplantation in children. TCRdb redid the calling of the PCR reads with MiXCR, one entry per CDR3 protein. The data show about 110,000 distinct CDR3 sequences, almost 6.5% seen once. The starting material was PBMCs, mostly from graft donor cells, obtained 360 days after TCRalphabeta/CD19-depleted stem cell transplant. These receptor sequences come from a male patient aged 2-10 years who had a stem cell transplant for acute lymphoblastic leukemia, so the T cells may come from the graft donor. Each CDR3 is given with its conserved first and last residue. D genes are given only for firm matches. Rows may omit the clone size; those that give it use once, few, many or a size class.

15	NA	TRBV28	many	TRBJ2-7	CASSWGTTRAYEQYF	TGTGCCAGCAGTTGGGGGACGACTAGAGCCTACGAGCAGTACTTC
15	NA	TRBV7-9	many	TRBJ1-1	CASSLAPGANTEAFF	TGTGCCAGCAGCTTAGCCCCCGGCGCGAACACTGAAGCTTTCTTT
15	TRBD2	TRBV20-1	few	TRBJ2-1	CSAAKTSFSYNEQFF	TGCAGTGCTGCCAAGACTAGCTTCTCTTACAATGAGCAGTTCTTC
11	NA	TRBV29-1	NA	TRBJ1-5	CSVGPSWPQHF	TGCAGCGTGGGGCCCTCATGGCCCCAGCATTTT
12	NA	TRBV11-2	many	TRBJ1-2	CASSLRGYGYTF	TGTGCCAGCAGCTTAAGGGGTTATGGCTACACCTTC
18	TRBD1	TRBV4-3	few	TRBJ1-5	CASSQDLGTGFSNQPQHF	TGCGCCAGCAGCCAAGACCTTGGGACAGGGTTTAGCAATCAGCCCCAGCATTTT
13	NA	TRBV6-4	many	TRBJ2-1	CASSDTGYNEQFF	TGTGCCAGCAGTGACACAGGGTACAATGAGCAGTTCTTC
14	TRBD1	TRBV7-9	few	TRBJ2-2	CASRPRQGDGELFF	TGTGCCAGCAGACCTCGACAGGGCGACGGGGAGCTGTTTTTT
12	NA	TRBV12-3/TRBV12-4	many	TRBJ1-1	CASSPQNTEAFF	TGTGCCAGCAGTCCGCAGAACACTGAAGCTTTCTTT
15	NA	TRBV29-1	many	TRBJ2-1	CSVRLSVAIYNEQFF	TGCAGCGTCCGTCTTTCGGTAGCGATCTACAATGAGCAGTTCTTC
17	TRBD2	TRBV12-3/TRBV12-4	NA	TRBJ2-7	CTCSLREGLAGSYEQYF	TGTACCTGCAGTTTAAGGGAAGGACTAGCGGGGTCCTACGAGCAGTACTTC
14	TRBD1	TRBV7-9	few	TRBJ2-7	CASSFETGDYEQYF	TGTGCCAGCAGCTTCGAGACAGGGGACTACGAGCAGTACTTC
14	TRBD2	TRBV20-1	many	TRBJ2-3	CSARGGGRTDTQYF	TGCAGTGCTAGGGGCGGCGGGAGAACAGATACGCAGTATTTT
14	NA	TRBV4-3	few	TRBJ1-2	CASSQLGGSYGYTF	TGCGCCAGCAGCCAATTAGGGGGATCCTATGGCTACACCTTC
17	TRBD1	TRBV6-1	many	TRBJ2-7	CASTQTPYDRANYEQYF	TGTGCCAGCACTCAAACCCCCTACGACAGGGCAAACTACGAGCAGTACTTC
14	NA	TRBV9	many	TRBJ2-2	CASKRGGWTGELFF	TGTGCCAGCAAGAGGGGTGGATGGACCGGGGAGCTGTTTTTT
12	NA	TRBV7-9	many	TRBJ2-2	CASDLGQGELFF	TGTGCCAGCGATCTAGGGCAGGGGGAGCTGTTTTTT